What follows describes a single T cell receptor beta chain. Its antigen is unidentified. These data are taken from a study of cytomegalovirus exposure and HLA in healthy donors. Study information: Out of around 360 genotyped donors, about 80% belonged to the Caucasian-associated ancestry cluster.

Overall study results and limits: The study flagged some 170 TCR beta chains as cytomegalovirus-associated.

The ends lost 5 bases at V and 4 bases at J; junction bases unmatched: 8. Germline V gene data show CDR1 as SEHNR and CDR2 as FQNEAQ (reference sequence). CDR3 size: 16 residues. This PCR relied on a set of 60 Vbeta primers and 13 Jbeta primers. Assay: immunoSEQ multiplex PCR; the TCRdb copy retains only in-frame clones and omits some. The sample lists over 90,000 clones; 79% were seen once. The chain recombines TRBV7-9 with TRBJ2-2, with 9 positions matching TRBD1. The sequence was obtained from a man in his forties or fifties in good health and CMV-seropositive. The sequenced sample consisted of PBMCs. The CDR3 here is CASSHTGQGPTGELFF. For the CDR3, the DNA is TGTGCCAGCAGCCATACGGGACAGGGCCCCACCGGGGAGCTGTTTTTT.